Shown below are 22 T cell receptor beta chains from a single sample sequenced in a study of Graves' ophthalmopathy and Graves' hyperthyroidism. As the template, RNA transcripts were used to amplify TCR beta CDR3 regions. Scientists carried out first-round RT-PCR using HTBI primers and then a second-round multiplex PCR. TCRdb ran MiXCR on the multiplex PCR reads and lists one entry per CDR3 protein. The table includes roughly 410,000 distinct CDR3 sequences, approximately 15% detected once. Sequencing was carried out using peripheral blood. Receptors were obtained from a woman younger than 35 with stable Graves' hyperthyroidism.

The sample holds many counts of this clonotype. The chain employs TRBV24-1 and TRBJ2-5; D remains ambiguous. V was shortened by 3 bases and J by 4 bases, with 11 bases between the two germline ends. Germline CDR1 is KGHDR and CDR2 is SFDVKD. There are 14 residues in the CDR3. CDR3 in amino acids: CATSDPRRLETQYF. DNA for the CDR3: TGTGCCACCAGTGATCCCAGACGGCTAGAGACCCAGTACTTC.

This clonotype was recorded at least ten times. The chain couples TRBV2 to TRBJ2-5; 9 bases are a match to TRBD1. The CDR3 totals 13 residues. Trimming at V came to 6 bases and at J to 5 bases, leaving 4 bases not matched to a gene. Germline V gives CDR1 SNHLY, CDR2 FYNNEI. The DNA for the CDR3 is TGTGCCAGCAGCGGGACAGGGAAGGAGACCCAGTACTTC. As protein: CASSGTGKETQYF.

This clonotype was seen many times. J is TRBJ1-1 and V is TRBV25-1; D gene unclear. Per germline, CDR1 MGHDK and CDR2 SYGVNS. Trimming shortened V by 6 bases and J by 4 bases, and 15 bases separated the two germline ends. CDR3 length: 14 amino acids. The CDR3 region is CASSRRGLGTEAFF. CDR3 DNA sequence: TGTGCCAGCAGCCGGCGGGGTTTAGGCACTGAAGCTTTCTTT. The entire variable domain, with the rest obtained from reference TRBV25-1 and TRBJ1-1, is as follows: EADIYQTPRYLVIGTGKKITLECSQTMGHDKMYWYQQDPGMELHLIHYSYGVNSTEKGDLSSESTVSRIRTEHFPLTLESARPSHTSQYLCASSRRGLGTEAFFGQGTRLTVV.

This clonotype was observed at least ten times. The rearrangement uses TRBV6-5 and TRBJ2-5; either TRBD1 or TRBD2 may fit D (5 bases each). Trimming removed 4 bases at V and 5 bases at J, with 11 bases between. The CDR3 loop spans 13 amino acids. Germline assignment: CDR1 MNHEY and CDR2 SVGAGI. The CDR3 here is CASSFPGTETQYF. Written as DNA, the CDR3 is TGTGCCAGCAGTTTCCCAGGGACGGAGACCCAGTACTTC.

This clonotype was observed many times. This CDR3 is CASSIFRNTNYGYTF. CDR3 DNA sequence: TGTGCCAGTAGTATTTTCCGCAACACTAACTATGGCTACACCTTC. This rearrangement joins TRBV19 to TRBJ1-2; D is unclear. The ends were cut back, 3 bases at V and 0 bases at J, with 11 bases in the middle. The CDR3 has 15 residues. The germline V gene has CDR1 LNHDA and CDR2 SQIVND (reference sequence).

This clonotype appeared many times. The V call is TRBV18, the J call TRBJ2-6; 7 bases are a match to TRBD1. V dropped 3 bases and J dropped 4; count of bases not matched to a gene: 6. Germline V lookup: CDR1 KGHSH, CDR2 LQKENI. CDR3 length: 16 residues. CDR3 sequence reads: CASSPTGWEGANVLTF. CDR3 DNA sequence: TGTGCCAGCTCACCGACAGGGTGGGAAGGGGCCAACGTCCTGACTTTC.

This clonotype has more than one count but fewer than ten. The chain carries TRBV7-9 and TRBJ2-5; D gene unclear. Germline values: CDR1 SEHNR, CDR2 FQNEAQ (reference sequence). Trimming cost V 4 bases and J 5 bases, with 14 bases left between them. The CDR3 contains 14 residues. The CDR3 DNA reads as TGTGCCAGCAGCTCCGACATCCACGAGGAGACCCAGTACTTC. As protein: CASSSDIHEETQYF.

This clonotype has at least ten counts. The chain is built from TRBV7-9 and TRBJ1-3; no definite D call. This CDR3 is built from 16 residues. Trimming pared 2 bases from V and 0 bases from J, leaving 11 bases between. CDR1 is SEHNR, CDR2 FQNEAQ, per germline (reference sequence). CDR3 in amino acids: CASSLTGSSSGNTIYF. DNA for the CDR3: TGTGCCAGCAGCTTAACGGGGAGCAGCTCTGGAAACACCATATATTTT.

In the case of this clonotype: This may be a read error, as it is one base from a much larger clone. This likely comes from a read error, as the CDR3 has no conserved phenylalanine or tryptophan at its end. The rearrangement links TRBV7-9 to TRBJ2-2; 10 bases map to TRBD1. The V gene end was trimmed by 10 bases and the J gene end by 4 bases; junction bases not matched to a gene: 9. The CDR3 has 15 amino acids. The V gene's germline CDR1 is SEHNR and CDR2 FQNEAQ (reference sequence). The CDR3: CATKDRGRATGELFY. For the CDR3, the DNA is TGTGCCACCAAAGACAGGGGGCGCGCCACCGGGGAGCTGTTTTAT.

A note on this clonotype: An end of the junction does not agree with germline; a read error may underlie this. The rearrangement uses TRBV6-1 and TRBJ1-5; 11 bases agree with TRBD1. Germline-derived CDR1 and CDR2 are MNHNS and SASEGT. This CDR3 contains 18 residues. CDR3 nucleotides: TGTGCCAGCAGTAAACTTTCGGGACAGGGGGTAGTCAAGCAGCCTCAGCATTTT. This translates into CASSKLSGQGVVKQPQHF.

This clonotype was seen repeatedly, ten times or more. The CDR3 sequence: CASSVRSSSKVPQTQYF. CDR3 in DNA: TGTGCCAGCAGCGTTAGATCTTCCTCCAAGGTTCCGCAGACCCAGTACTTC. The chain joins TRBV9 to TRBJ2-5; no definite D call. Trimming removed 2 bases from V and 6 bases from J, with 23 bases in between. Germline values: CDR1 SGDLS, CDR2 YYNGEE. The CDR3 contains 17 residues.

This clonotype showed up just a few times. The chain employs TRBV29-1 and TRBJ2-5; D is uncertain. V was shortened by 3 bases and J by 4 bases, with 9 bases between the two germline ends. Germline CDR1 SQVTM, CDR2 ANQGSEA. The CDR3 is 12 amino acids. CDR3 coding DNA: TGCAGCGTTGAGGGTAGCCGAGAGACCCAGTACTTC. Residues: CSVEGSRETQYF.

This clonotype came up many times. This chain connects TRBV6-4 to TRBJ1-2; 9 bases are shared with TRBD1. Germline V gives CDR1 MRHNA, CDR2 SNTAGT. Trimming at V came to 6 bases and at J to 0 bases, leaving 5 bases not matched to a gene. The CDR3 extends over 15 amino acids. Here the CDR3 reads CASRMGQGANYGYTF. CDR3 bases: TGTGCCAGCAGGATGGGACAGGGAGCTAACTATGGCTACACCTTC.

This clonotype was picked up many times. J is TRBJ1-1 and V is TRBV9; possible D gene TRBD1, 5 bases. Trimming left V 0 bases short and J 4 bases short, with 13 bases between. The CDR3 length is 15 residues. Per the germline V gene, CDR1 is SGDLS and CDR2 is YYNGEE. The CDR3 sequence is CASSVGGSPSTEAFF. DNA for the CDR3: TGTGCCAGCAGCGTAGGGGGGAGCCCCTCCACTGAAGCTTTCTTT.

This clonotype turned up a few times. The genes are TRBV7-9 and TRBJ2-7, with a possible D match to TRBD2 (5 bases). Trimming took off 9 bases at V and 5 bases at J, with 11 bases between the two ends. Germline V lookup: CDR1 SEHNR, CDR2 FQNEAQ (reference sequence). The CDR3 contains 11 residues. This chain's CDR3 is CASYTGDEQYF. CDR3 bases: TGTGCCAGTTACACCGGGGACGAGCAGTACTTC.

In this sample, this clonotype turned up many times. J is TRBJ2-5 and V is TRBV6-1; perhaps TRBD2 as D (5 bases). The V end was cut by 4 bases, the J end by 3 bases, with 12 bases between. The CDR3 contains 14 residues. The germline gives CDR1 MNHNS, CDR2 SASEGT. As DNA, the CDR3 is TGTGCCAGCAGTGGGCTAGCCGCTGAAGAGACCCAGTACTTC. Amino acids: CASSGLAAEETQYF.

This clonotype was counted many times. The genes are TRBV20-1 and TRBJ2-5, with 10 bases lining up with TRBD2. Per germline, CDR1 DFQATT and CDR2 SNEGSKA (reference sequence). Trimming removed 8 bases from V and 5 bases from J; junction bases left unmatched: 11. The CDR3 covers 14 residues. CDR3 region: CSTAKRGGRETQYF. CDR3 coding DNA: TGCAGTACCGCGAAGCGGGGGGGCCGGGAGACCCAGTACTTC.

This clonotype occurred many times. The genes are TRBV9 and TRBJ1-1; D is unclear. CDR1 is SGDLS and CDR2 is YYNGEE in the germline V gene. This CDR3 region has 16 residues. Trimming removed 0 bases at V and 0 bases at J, with 12 bases between. The CDR3 nucleotides read TGTGCCAGCAGCGTAGAGGCAGTTCAGATGAACACTGAAGCTTTCTTT. Its translation: CASSVEAVQMNTEAFF.

Ten or more counts support this clonotype. The chain links TRBV6-1 to TRBJ1-2; D remains unclear. Germline V gene data show CDR1 as MNHNS and CDR2 as SASEGT. V lost 6 bases and J lost 8, with 13 bases in between. The CDR3 sequence is 12 residues long. DNA for the CDR3: TGTGCCAGCAGCGGAATTCGGGAGGGCTACACCTTC. It specifies CASSGIREGYTF.

V is TRBV12-3 or TRBV12-4 and J is TRBJ2-5; D not certain. The CDR3 has 14 amino acids. V was pared by 11 bases and J by 3 bases, with 19 bases between. The DNA for the CDR3 is TGTGCCTCGAGACCTATCGAGACAAAAGAGACCCAGTACTTC. Protein product: CASRPIETKETQYF.

This clonotype was picked up many times. The V and J genes are TRBV6-2 or TRBV6-3 and TRBJ1-1, with D hard to call. From germline, CDR1 is MNHEY and CDR2 SVGEGT. V lost 11 bases and J lost 0, with 16 bases in between. The CDR3 contains 14 residues. This chain's CDR3 is CASSQRTLNTEAFF. CDR3 nucleotide sequence: TGTGCCTCTTCGCAACGGACTTTGAACACTGAAGCTTTCTTT.

This clonotype is categorized as medium-sized. The gene calls are TRBV12-3 or TRBV12-4 and TRBJ1-1; D gene unclear. V dropped 6 bases and J dropped 2 bases, with 16 bases sitting between them. There are 15 residues in the CDR3. The CDR3 DNA follows: TGTGCCAGCAGAGGTGACGCAAGCTTCAACACTGAAGCTTTCTTT. It encodes CASRGDASFNTEAFF.